This record concerns one TCR beta chain sequence. The assay was immunoSEQ multiplex PCR, and TCRdb's table has in-frame clones only and misses some. Of about 60,000 clones listed, roughly nine tenths are singletons. The sample originates from a study of T cell changes during pregnancy in multiple sclerosis. V was trimmed by 10 bases and J by 9 bases, leaving 22 bases between them. There are 14 residues in the CDR3. The germline gives CDR1 LNHDA, CDR2 SQIVND (reference sequence). The chain carries TRBV19 and TRBJ1-5, with a possible D match to TRBD1 (6 bases). The sequence was obtained from a female donor with multiple sclerosis, enrolled in a pregnancy study. The specimen comprised CD4+ T cells from peripheral blood mononuclear cells, sampled in the first trimester of pregnancy. This CDR3 reads CATRQVGGSGPQHF. CDR3 nucleotides: TGTGCCACCAGACAGGTCGGAGGTTCGGGGCCCCAGCATTTT.